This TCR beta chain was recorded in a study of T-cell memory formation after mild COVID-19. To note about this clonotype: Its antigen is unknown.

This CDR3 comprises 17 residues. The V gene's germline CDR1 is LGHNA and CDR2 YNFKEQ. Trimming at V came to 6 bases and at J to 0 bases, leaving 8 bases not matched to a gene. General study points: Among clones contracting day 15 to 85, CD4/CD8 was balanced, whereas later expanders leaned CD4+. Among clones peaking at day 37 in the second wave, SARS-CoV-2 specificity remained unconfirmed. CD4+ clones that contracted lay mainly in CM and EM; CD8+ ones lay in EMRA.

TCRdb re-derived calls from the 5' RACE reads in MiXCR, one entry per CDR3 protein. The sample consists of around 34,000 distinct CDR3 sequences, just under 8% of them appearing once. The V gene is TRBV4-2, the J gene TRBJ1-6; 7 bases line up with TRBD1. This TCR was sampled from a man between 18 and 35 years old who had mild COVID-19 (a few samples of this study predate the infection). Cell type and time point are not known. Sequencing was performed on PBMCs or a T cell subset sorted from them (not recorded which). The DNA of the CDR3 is TGTGCCAGCAGACGGCAGGGGGTCAGCTCCTATAATTCACCCCTCCACTTT. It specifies CASRRQGVSSYNSPLHF.